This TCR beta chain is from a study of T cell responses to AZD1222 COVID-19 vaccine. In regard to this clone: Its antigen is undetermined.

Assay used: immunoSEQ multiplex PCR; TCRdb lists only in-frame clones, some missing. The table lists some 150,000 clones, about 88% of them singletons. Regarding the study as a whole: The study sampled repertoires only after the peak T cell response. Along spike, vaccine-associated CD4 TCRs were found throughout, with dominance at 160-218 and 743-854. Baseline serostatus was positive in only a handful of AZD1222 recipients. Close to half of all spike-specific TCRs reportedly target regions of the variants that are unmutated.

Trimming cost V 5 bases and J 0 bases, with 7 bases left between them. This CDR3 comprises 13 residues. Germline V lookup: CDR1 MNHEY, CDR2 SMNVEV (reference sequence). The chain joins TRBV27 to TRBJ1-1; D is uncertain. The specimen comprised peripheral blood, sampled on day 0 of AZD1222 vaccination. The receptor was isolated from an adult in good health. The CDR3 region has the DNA TGTGCCAGCAGTGGACGGCTGAACACTGAAGCTTTCTTT. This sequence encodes CASSGRLNTEAFF.